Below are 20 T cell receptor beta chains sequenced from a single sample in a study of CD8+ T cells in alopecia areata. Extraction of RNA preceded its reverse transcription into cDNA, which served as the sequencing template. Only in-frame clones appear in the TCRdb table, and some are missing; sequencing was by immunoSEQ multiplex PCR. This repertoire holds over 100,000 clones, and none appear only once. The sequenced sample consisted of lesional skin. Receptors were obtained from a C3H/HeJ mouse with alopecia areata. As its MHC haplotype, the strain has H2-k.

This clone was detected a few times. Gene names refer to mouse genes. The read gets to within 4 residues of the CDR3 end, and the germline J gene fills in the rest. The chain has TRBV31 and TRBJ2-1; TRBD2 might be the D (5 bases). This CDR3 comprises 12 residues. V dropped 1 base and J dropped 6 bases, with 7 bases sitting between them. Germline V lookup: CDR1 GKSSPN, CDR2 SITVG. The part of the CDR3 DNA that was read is TGTGCCTGGAGTCCCCTGGGTGCT. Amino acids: CAWSPLGA. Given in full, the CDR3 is CAWSPLGAEQFF.

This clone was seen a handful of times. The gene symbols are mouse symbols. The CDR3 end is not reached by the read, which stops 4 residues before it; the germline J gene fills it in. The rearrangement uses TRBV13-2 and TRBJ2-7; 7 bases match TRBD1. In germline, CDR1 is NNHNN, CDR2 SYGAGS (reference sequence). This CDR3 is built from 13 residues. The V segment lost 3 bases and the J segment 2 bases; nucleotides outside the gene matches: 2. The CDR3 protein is CASGAGTAYEQYF. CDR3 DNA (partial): TGTGCCAGCGGTGCCGGGACAGCCTAT.

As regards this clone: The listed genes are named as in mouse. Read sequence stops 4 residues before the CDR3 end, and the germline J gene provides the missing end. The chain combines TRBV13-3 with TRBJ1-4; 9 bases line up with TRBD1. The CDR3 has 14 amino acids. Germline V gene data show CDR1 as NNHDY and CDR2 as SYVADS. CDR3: CASRTGGAGERLFF. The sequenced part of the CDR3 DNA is TGTGCCAGCAGAACAGGGGGCGCAGGCGAA. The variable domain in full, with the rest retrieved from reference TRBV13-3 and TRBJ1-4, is EAAVTQSPRSKVAVTGGKVTLSCHQTNNHDYMYWYRQDTGHGLRLIHYSYVADSTEKGDIPDGYKASRPSQENFSLILELASLSQTAVYFCASRTGGAGERLFFGHGTKLSVL.

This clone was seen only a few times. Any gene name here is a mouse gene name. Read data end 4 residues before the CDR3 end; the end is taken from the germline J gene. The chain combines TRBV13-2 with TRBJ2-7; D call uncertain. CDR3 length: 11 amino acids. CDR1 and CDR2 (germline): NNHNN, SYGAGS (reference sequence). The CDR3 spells CASGDKYEQYF. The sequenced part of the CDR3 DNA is TGTGCCAGCGGTGACAAATAT.

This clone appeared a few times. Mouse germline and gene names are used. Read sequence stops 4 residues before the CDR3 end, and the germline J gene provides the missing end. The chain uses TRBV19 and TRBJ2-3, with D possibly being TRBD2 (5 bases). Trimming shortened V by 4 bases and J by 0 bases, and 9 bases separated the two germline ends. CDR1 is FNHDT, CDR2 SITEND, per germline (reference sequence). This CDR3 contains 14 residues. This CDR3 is CASSGWTSAETLYF. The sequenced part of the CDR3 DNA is TGTGCCAGCAGTGGCTGGACTAGTGCAGAA.

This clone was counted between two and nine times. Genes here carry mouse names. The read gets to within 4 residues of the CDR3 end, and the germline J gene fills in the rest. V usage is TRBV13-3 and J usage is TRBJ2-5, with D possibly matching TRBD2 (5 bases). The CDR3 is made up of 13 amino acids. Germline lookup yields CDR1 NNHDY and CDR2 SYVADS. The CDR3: CASSDKLGDTQYF. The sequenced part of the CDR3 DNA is TGTGCCAGCAGTGATAAGCTGGGAGAC.

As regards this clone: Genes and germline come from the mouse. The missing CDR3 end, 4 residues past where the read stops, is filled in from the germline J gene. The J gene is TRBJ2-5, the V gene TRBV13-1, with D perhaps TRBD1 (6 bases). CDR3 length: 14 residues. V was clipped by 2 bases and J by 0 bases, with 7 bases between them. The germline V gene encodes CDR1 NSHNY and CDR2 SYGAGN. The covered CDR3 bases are TGTGCCAGCAGTGAGGGACAAAACCAAGAC. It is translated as CASSEGQNQD. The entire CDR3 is CASSEGQNQDTQYF.

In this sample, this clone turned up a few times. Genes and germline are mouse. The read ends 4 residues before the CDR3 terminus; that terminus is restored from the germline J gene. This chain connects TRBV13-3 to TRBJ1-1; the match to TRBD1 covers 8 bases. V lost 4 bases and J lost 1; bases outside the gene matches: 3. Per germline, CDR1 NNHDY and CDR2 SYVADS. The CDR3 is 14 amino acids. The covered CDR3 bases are TGTGCCAGCAGTTGGACAGGGCGAAACACA. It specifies CASSWTGRNT. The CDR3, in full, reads CASSWTGRNTEVFF.

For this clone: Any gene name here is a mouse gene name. CDR3 loop: CASSPDRGDTEVFF. The covered CDR3 bases are TGTGCCAGCAGCCCCGACAGGGGGGACACA. The rearrangement uses TRBV13-3 and TRBJ1-1; the match to TRBD1 covers 9 bases. The CDR3 end is not reached by the read, which stops 4 residues before it; the germline J gene fills it in. V dropped 5 bases and J dropped 3; count of bases not matched to a gene: 5. This CDR3 spans 14 amino acids. Germline lookup yields CDR1 NNHDY and CDR2 SYVADS.

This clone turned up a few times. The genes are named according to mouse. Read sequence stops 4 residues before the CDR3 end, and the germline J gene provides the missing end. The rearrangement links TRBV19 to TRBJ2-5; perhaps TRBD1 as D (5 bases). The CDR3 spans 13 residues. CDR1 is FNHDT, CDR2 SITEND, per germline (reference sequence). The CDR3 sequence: CASSIVTEDTQYF. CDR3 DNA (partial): TGTGCCAGCAGTATAGTGACAGAAGAC.

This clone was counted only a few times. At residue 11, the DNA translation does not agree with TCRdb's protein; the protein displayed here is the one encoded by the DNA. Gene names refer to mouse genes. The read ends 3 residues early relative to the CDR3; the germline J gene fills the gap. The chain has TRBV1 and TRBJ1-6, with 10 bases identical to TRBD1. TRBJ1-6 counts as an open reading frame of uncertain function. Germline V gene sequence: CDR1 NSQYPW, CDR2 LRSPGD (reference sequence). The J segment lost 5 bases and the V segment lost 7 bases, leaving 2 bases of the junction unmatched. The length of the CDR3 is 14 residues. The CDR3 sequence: CTCTGQGDNSPLYF. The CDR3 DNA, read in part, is TGCACCTGCACCGGACAGGGGGATAATTCGCCC.

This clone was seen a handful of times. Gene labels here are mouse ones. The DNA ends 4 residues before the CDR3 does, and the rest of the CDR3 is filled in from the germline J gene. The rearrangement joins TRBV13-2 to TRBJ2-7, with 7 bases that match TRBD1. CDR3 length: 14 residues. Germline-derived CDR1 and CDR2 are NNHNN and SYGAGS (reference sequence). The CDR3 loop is CASGEWDSKYEQYF. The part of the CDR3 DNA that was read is TGTGCCAGCGGTGAATGGGACAGTAAATAT.

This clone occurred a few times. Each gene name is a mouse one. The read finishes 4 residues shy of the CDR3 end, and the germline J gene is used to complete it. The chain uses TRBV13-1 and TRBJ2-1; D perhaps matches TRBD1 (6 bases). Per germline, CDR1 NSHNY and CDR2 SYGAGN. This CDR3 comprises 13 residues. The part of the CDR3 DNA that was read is TGTGCCAGCAGTCAGGGGTCAGGGGCT. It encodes CASSQGSGA. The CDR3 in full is CASSQGSGAEQFF.

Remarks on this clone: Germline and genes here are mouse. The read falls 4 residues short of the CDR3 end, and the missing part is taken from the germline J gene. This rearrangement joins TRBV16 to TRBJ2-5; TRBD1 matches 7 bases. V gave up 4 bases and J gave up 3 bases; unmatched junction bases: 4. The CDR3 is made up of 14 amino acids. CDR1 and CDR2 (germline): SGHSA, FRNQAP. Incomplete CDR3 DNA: TGTGCAAGCAGCTCCGGGACAGAACAAGAC. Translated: CASSSGTEQD. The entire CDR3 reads CASSSGTEQDTQYF.

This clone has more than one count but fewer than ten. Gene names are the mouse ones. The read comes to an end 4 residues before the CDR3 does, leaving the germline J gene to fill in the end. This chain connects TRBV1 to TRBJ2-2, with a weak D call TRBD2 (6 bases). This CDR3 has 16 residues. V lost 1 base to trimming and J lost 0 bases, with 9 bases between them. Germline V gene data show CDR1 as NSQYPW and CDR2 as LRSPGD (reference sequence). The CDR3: CTCSAAGLSNTGQLYF. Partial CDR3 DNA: TGCACCTGCAGTGCAGCGGGACTTTCAAACACCGGG.

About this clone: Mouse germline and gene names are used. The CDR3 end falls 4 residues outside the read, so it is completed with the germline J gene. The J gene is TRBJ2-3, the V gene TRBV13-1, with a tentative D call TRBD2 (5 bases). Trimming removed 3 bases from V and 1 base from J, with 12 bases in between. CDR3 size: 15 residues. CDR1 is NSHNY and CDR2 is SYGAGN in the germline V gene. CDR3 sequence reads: CASSALGIRAETLYF. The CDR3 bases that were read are TGTGCCAGCAGTGCTCTGGGAATCCGTGCAGAA.

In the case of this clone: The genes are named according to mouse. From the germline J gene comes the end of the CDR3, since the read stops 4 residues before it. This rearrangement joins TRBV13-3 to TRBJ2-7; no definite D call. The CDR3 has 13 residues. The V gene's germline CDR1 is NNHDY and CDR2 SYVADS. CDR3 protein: CASSGPDKYEQYF. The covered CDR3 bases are TGTGCCAGCAGTGGCCCCGACAAATAT.

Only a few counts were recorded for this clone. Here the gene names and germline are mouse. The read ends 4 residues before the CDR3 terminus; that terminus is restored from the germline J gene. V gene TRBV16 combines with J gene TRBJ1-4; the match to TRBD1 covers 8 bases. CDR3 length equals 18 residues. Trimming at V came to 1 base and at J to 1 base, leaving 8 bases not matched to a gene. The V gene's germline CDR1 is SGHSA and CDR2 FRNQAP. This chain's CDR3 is CASSLVQGGLASNERLFF. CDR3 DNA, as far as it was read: TGTGCAAGCAGCTTAGTACAGGGGGGCCTAGCTTCCAACGAA.

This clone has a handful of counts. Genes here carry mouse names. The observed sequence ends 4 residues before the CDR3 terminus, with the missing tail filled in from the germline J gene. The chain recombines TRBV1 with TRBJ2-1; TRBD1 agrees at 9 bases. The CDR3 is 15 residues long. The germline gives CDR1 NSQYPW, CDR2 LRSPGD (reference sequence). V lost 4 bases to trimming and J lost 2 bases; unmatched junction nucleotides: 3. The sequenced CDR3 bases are TGCACCTGCAGTGTCCGACAGGGGGACTATGCT. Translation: CTCSVRQGDYA. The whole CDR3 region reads CTCSVRQGDYAEQFF.

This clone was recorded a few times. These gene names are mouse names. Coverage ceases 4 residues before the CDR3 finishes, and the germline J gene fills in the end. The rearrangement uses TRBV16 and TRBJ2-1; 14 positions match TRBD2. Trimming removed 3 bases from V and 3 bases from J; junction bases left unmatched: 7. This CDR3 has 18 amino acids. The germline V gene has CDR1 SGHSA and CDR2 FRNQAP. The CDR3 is CASSFPGTGGAGYAEQFF. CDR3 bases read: TGTGCAAGCAGCTTTCCCGGGACTGGGGGGGCGGGCTATGCT. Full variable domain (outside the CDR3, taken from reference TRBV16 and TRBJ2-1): NAGVIQTPRHKVTGKGQEATLWCEPISGHSAVFWYRQTIVQGLEFLTYFRNQAPIDDSGMPKERFSAQMPNQSHSTLKIQSTQPQDSAVYLCASSFPGTGGAGYAEQFFGPGTRLTVL.